The rows below give T cell receptor beta chains drawn from one sample of a study of a mutant IDH1 vaccine in newly diagnosed glioma. Their target antigens are unknown. Measured with immunoSEQ multiplex PCR; TCRdb has only the in-frame clones, and not every one. The table shows about 21,000 clones, with 85% to 90% occurring only once. Sequenced material: PBMCs, taken from a glioma patient whose treatment included an IDH1 peptide vaccine. The source of these receptors is a woman aged 40 to 50 with glioma. The CDR3 runs from the conserved cysteine through the conserved F or W. Fields, in order: V gene, J gene, clone size, D gene, CDR3 DNA, CDR3 protein. The D gene is left open where the match is weak. Not every row has a clone size; where given, it reads once, few, many or a size class.

TRBV15,TRBJ2-7,once,NA,TGTGCCACCAGCAGAGAAGGGACGGTTTCCTACGAGCAGTACTTC,CATSREGTVSYEQYF
TRBV5-1,TRBJ2-2,NA,NA,TGCGCCAGCAGCCCCCAAGGCACCGGGGAGCTGTTTTTT,CASSPQGTGELFF
TRBV5-1,TRBJ1-1,NA,NA,TGCGCCAGCAGCTTGGGAGCTGAAGCTTTCTTT,CASSLGAEAFF
TRBV19,TRBJ1-5,NA,TRBD1,TGTGCCAGTAGTATCTTGATAGGGGACAGGGAGGATCAGCCCCAGCATTTT,CASSILIGDREDQPQHF
TRBV7-7,TRBJ1-1,NA,NA,TGTGCTAGCAGCTTAGCCAGGACAGCTTTGAACACTGAAGCTTTCTTT,CASSLARTALNTEAFF
TRBV6-6,TRBJ2-5,NA,NA,TGTGCCAGTAACGGGGGTGCAGAGACCCAGTACTTC,CASNGGAETQYF
TRBV2,TRBJ2-7,NA,NA,TGTGCCAGCAGTCCTTTTGGGTTCCGCTACGAGCAGTACTTC,CASSPFGFRYEQYF
TRBV4-3,TRBJ1-1,NA,NA,TGCGCCAGCAGCCAAGATCACCCACTTAGAAAAGCTGAAGCTTTCTTT,CASSQDHPLRKAEAFF
TRBV2,TRBJ2-3,NA,NA,TGTGCCAGCAGTGGGATAGCGAGGGGGACAGATACGCAGTATTTT,CASSGIARGTDTQYF
TRBV12-5,TRBJ2-2,NA,NA,TGTGCTAGTGGTTGGCTACAGGGAGCCGTCGGGGAGCTGTTTTTT,CASGWLQGAVGELFF
TRBV5-1,TRBJ2-1,NA,NA,TGCGCCAGCAGCCCAGAATATACAGGGATTATGTTCTTC,CASSPEYTGIMFF
TRBV6-6,TRBJ1-4,NA,TRBD1,TGTGCCACTGGGGACAGGGATGAAAAACTGTTTTTT,CATGDRDEKLFF
TRBV2,TRBJ1-3,NA,TRBD1,TGTGCCAGTCAGGGGGCTGGAAACACCATATATTTT,CASQGAGNTIYF
TRBV2,TRBJ2-1,NA,TRBD2,TGTGCCAGCAGTGCCGGGACTAGCGGGAGAAGCAATGAGCAGTTCTTC,CASSAGTSGRSNEQFF
TRBV19,TRBJ1-5,NA,NA,TGTGCCAGTAGTTTAAGGGGTTCAGGCAATCAGCCCCAGCATTTT,CASSLRGSGNQPQHF
TRBV4-1,TRBJ1-2,NA,TRBD1,TGCGCCAGCAGCCTTCAACCGGGACAGGAGACTTATGGCTACACCTTC,CASSLQPGQETYGYTF
TRBV7-8,TRBJ2-5,NA,NA,TGTGCCAGCACCCGGCTTGGACCCCAAGAGACCCAGTACTTC,CASTRLGPQETQYF
TRBV29-1,TRBJ2-5,NA,TRBD1,TGCAGCGTTGAAACATGGGACAGAGCCCAAGAGACCCAGTACTTC,CSVETWDRAQETQYF
TRBV25-1,TRBJ1-1,NA,NA,TGTGCCAGCCTTAATGGGGTAGGAGGCACTGAAGCTTTCTTT,CASLNGVGGTEAFF
TRBV2,TRBJ2-5,NA,NA,TGTGCCAGCAGTGAATTTTTAAAGACCCAGTACTTC,CASSEFLKTQYF
TRBV6-5,TRBJ1-3,NA,TRBD1,TGTGCCAGCAGCCCTCGACAGGGGGCTCGAAACACCATATATTTT,CASSPRQGARNTIYF
TRBV2,TRBJ1-3,NA,NA,TGTGCCAGCAGTGTCTTGGCGGCAAACACCATATATTTT,CASSVLAANTIYF
TRBV7-8,TRBJ2-3,NA,TRBD1,TGTGCCAGCGCCAAGACAGGGGCACCTAGCACAGATACGCAGTATTTT,CASAKTGAPSTDTQYF
TRBV5-1,TRBJ1-5,NA,TRBD1,TGCGCCAGCAGCTTGGATGGACAGGGAGGACAGCCCCAGCATTTT,CASSLDGQGGQPQHF
TRBV30,TRBJ1-3,NA,NA,TGTGCCTGGAGTGTAAATAGTGGAAACACCATATATTTT,CAWSVNSGNTIYF
TRBV30,TRBJ1-1,NA,NA,TGTGCCTGGATCCCCCGAGGACACCCGAGCATGAACACTGAAGCTTTCTTT,CAWIPRGHPSMNTEAFF
TRBV6-5,TRBJ1-2,once,TRBD1,TGTGCCAGCAGTGGGACAGCAACTAACTATGGCTACACCTTC,CASSGTATNYGYTF